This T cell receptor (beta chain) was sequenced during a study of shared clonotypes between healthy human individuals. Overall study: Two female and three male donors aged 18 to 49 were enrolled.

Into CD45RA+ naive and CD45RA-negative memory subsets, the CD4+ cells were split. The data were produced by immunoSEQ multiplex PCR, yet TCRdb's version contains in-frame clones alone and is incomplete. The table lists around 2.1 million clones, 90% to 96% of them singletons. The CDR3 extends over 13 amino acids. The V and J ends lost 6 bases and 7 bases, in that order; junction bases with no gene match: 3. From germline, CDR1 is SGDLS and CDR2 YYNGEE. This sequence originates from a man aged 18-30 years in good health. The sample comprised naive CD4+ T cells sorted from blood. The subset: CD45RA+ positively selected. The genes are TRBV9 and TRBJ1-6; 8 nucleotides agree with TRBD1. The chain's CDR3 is CASNRQGNSPLHF. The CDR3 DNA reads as TGTGCCAGCAACCGACAGGGGAATTCACCCCTCCACTTT.